This T cell receptor beta chain is drawn from a study of T cell repertoires in cytomegalovirus infection. Study at large: Public TCR beta signature analysis indicated the presence of both CMV infection and matching HLA type.

This clonotype appeared many times. Its antigen is unknown. CDR1 is MNHEY and CDR2 is SMNVEV in the germline V gene (reference sequence). Trimming removed 6 bases at V and 0 bases at J, with 12 bases between. CDR3 size: 16 residues. TCRdb processed the reads anew with MiXCR; each CDR3 protein has one entry. The table shows 680,000 or so distinct CDR3 sequences, with approximately 40% occurring only once. General study results and limits: HLA-C-restricted TCR beta clonotypes specific for CMV led the ex vivo response. Cumulative frequency of public TCR beta families picked out carriers of CMV plus the relevant HLA.

Input material: PBMCs. The chain recombines TRBV27 with TRBJ2-6; possibly TRBD2 for D (6 bases). This clonotype was obtained from a human donor in good health (CMV status not recorded). Some clones in this sample may be carry-over from other donors' samples. The CDR3 coding sequence is TGTGCCAGCAGGGGGAGGATGATCTCTGGGGCCAACGTCCTGACTTTC. Encoded protein: CASRGRMISGANVLTF. The entire variable domain, with the rest obtained from reference TRBV27 and TRBJ2-6, is as follows: EAQVTQNPRYLITVTGKKLTVTCSQNMNHEYMSWYRQDPGLGLRQIYYSMNVEVTDKGDVPEGYKVSRKEKRNFPLILESPSPNQTSLYFCASRGRMISGANVLTFGAGSRLTVL.